What follows are 23 T cell receptor beta chains derived from one specimen sequenced in a study of blood T cell repertoires in COVID-19. Data came from immunoSEQ multiplex PCR; TCRdb stores just in-frame clones and leaves some out. The data show about 96,000 clones, 65% to 85% seen once. Sequencing was carried out using peripheral blood. The receptors stem from a woman aged 55-75 years with acute or convalescent COVID-19.

This chain links TRBV28 with TRBJ2-5; no clear D gene. Trimming removed 2 bases from V and 1 base from J, with 8 bases in between. Germline lookup yields CDR1 MDHEN and CDR2 SYDVKM. This CDR3 is 14 amino acids long. The CDR3 nucleotides read TGTGCCAGCAGTTTACAGTCAGTCCAAGAGACCCAGTACTTC. Translated: CASSLQSVQETQYF.

The V call is TRBV10-3, the J call TRBJ2-7; 14 positions agree with TRBD2. Trimming took 6 bases from V and 1 from J; bases not matched to a gene: 2. The CDR3 has 15 residues. Germline V gene data show CDR1 as ENHRY and CDR2 as SYGVKD. The CDR3 here is CAIRRTSGGSYEQYF. The CDR3 nucleotides read TGTGCCATCAGGAGGACTAGCGGGGGGTCCTACGAGCAGTACTTC.

The chain employs TRBV5-6 and TRBJ2-7, with 10 bases identical to TRBD1. Losses at the gene ends were 2 bases for V and 5 bases for J; bases not matched to a gene: 4. CDR1 is SGHDT, CDR2 YYEEEE, per germline. This CDR3 is built from 14 residues. This CDR3 is CASSFRDRGHEQYF. CDR3 nucleotides: TGTGCCAGCAGCTTTCGGGACAGGGGTCACGAGCAGTACTTC.

V usage is TRBV5-1 and J usage is TRBJ2-5; TRBD1 agrees at 9 bases. Trimming removed 3 bases from V and 0 bases from J; junction bases left unmatched: 3. The CDR3 has 15 amino acids. Looked up from germline, CDR1 is SGHRS and CDR2 is YFSETQ. The CDR3 sequence is CASSSGTGYQETQYF. In nucleotides, the CDR3 is TGCGCCAGCAGCTCCGGGACAGGGTACCAAGAGACCCAGTACTTC.

A remark on this clone: At the DNA level, this CDR3 is encoded by other sequences in the same sample as well. The V call is TRBV28, the J call TRBJ1-5; 8 nucleotides line up with TRBD1. CDR3 length: 13 residues. CDR1 is MDHEN, CDR2 SYDVKM, per germline. The ends lost 8 bases at V and 3 bases at J; junction bases unmatched: 3. The CDR3 coding sequence is TGTGCCAGCCGGACAGGGAACAATCAGCCCCAGCATTTT. Its translation is CASRTGNNQPQHF.

The chain combines TRBV19 with TRBJ1-1, with 7 bases that match TRBD1. V lost 5 bases, J lost 8 bases, and 8 bases stayed unmatched. Germline V CDR1 and CDR2: LNHDA, SQIVND (reference sequence). The CDR3 extends over 13 amino acids. CDR3 coding DNA: TGTGCCAGTAGTCCGAACAGGGGCCGAGAAGCTTTCTTT. Protein product: CASSPNRGREAFF.

This chain links TRBV5-4 with TRBJ1-6; TRBD1 matches 7 bases. This CDR3 comprises 14 residues. CDR1 SGHNT and CDR2 YYREEE come from the germline V gene (reference sequence). Losses at the gene ends were 2 bases for V and 10 bases for J; bases not matched to a gene: 6. For the CDR3, the DNA is TGTGCCAGCAGCTTCGACAGGGACCGGTCACCCCTCCACTTT. Protein: CASSFDRDRSPLHF.

This clone has a handful of counts. The chain employs TRBV11-3 and TRBJ2-1; maybe TRBD1 (5 bases). Germline CDR1 and CDR2: SGHNT and YENEEA. CDR3 size: 14 residues. V was pared by 5 bases and J by 7 bases, with 15 bases between. CDR3 amino acids: CASSLLDKGNEQFF. CDR3 in DNA: TGTGCCAGCAGCCTATTGGACAAAGGGAATGAGCAGTTCTTC.

The chain combines TRBV3-1 (or the pseudogene TRBV3-2) with TRBJ1-5; D perhaps matches TRBD1 (5 bases). The CDR3 runs to 18 residues. Germline CDR1 reads LGHDT; CDR2 reads YNNKEL (reference sequence). V gave up 3 bases and J gave up 0 bases, with 18 bases separating them. In DNA, the CDR3 is TGTGCCAGCAGCCAGGATCCCTTGGGGAGGGGTAGCAATCAGCCCCAGCATTTT. Amino acid sequence: CASSQDPLGRGSNQPQHF.

The V gene is TRBV5-6, the J gene TRBJ2-3, with 10 bases identical to TRBD2. CDR1 and CDR2 from the germline V gene are SGHDT and YYEEEE. The CDR3 extends over 16 amino acids. J lost 0 bases, V lost 4 bases, and 5 bases had no gene match. The CDR3 sequence: CASSPGLALSTDTQYF. The DNA of the CDR3 is TGTGCCAGCAGCCCGGGACTAGCGCTGAGCACAGATACGCAGTATTTT.

This chain joins TRBV5-1 and TRBJ1-5, with D uncertain. The CDR3 runs 16 residues. Germline V lookup: CDR1 SGHRS, CDR2 YFSETQ. Trimming stripped 0 bases from V and 0 bases from J, with 10 bases between. CDR3 sequence reads: CASSLGPGNSNQPQHF. In nucleotides, the CDR3 is TGCGCCAGCAGCTTGGGTCCGGGGAATAGCAATCAGCCCCAGCATTTT.

This rearrangement joins TRBV7-2 to TRBJ1-1; 10 bases agree with TRBD1. The junction had 3 bases not matched to a gene; V was cut back by 3 bases and J by 2 bases. This CDR3 contains 15 residues. Germline CDR1 is SGHTA and CDR2 is FQGNSA. CDR3 sequence (DNA): TGTGCCAGCAGCTTGGGGACAGGGGCTAACACTGAAGCTTTCTTT. Translation: CASSLGTGANTEAFF. The complete variable domain, with remaining parts taken from reference TRBV7-2 and TRBJ1-1, reads GAGVSQSPSNKVTEKGKDVELRCDPISGHTALYWYRQSLGQGLEFLIYFQGNSAPDKSGLPSDRFSAERTGGSVSTLTIQRTQQEDSAVYLCASSLGTGANTEAFFGQGTRLTVV.

The DNA of the CDR3 is TGTGCCAGCAGTCCCGGGACAGGGGTCGGCCAGCCCCAGCATTTT. Its protein product is CASSPGTGVGQPQHF. The chain uses TRBV6-2 or TRBV6-3 and TRBJ1-5, with TRBD1 matching 10 bases. Germline-derived CDR1 and CDR2 are MNHEY and SVGEGT. V was clipped by 5 bases and J by 7 bases; unmatched bases: 8. This CDR3 comprises 15 residues.

V is TRBV6-6 and J is TRBJ2-7; 10 nucleotides match TRBD2. Germline lookup yields CDR1 MNHNY and CDR2 SVGAGI (reference sequence). Unmatched junction bases numbered 11, after V lost 2 bases and J lost 7 bases. The CDR3 is 16 residues long. Written as DNA, the CDR3 is TGTGCCAGCAGTTACGGTCGTAGCGGGGGGCCTGGGGAGCAGTACTTC. Protein: CASSYGRSGGPGEQYF.

The CDR3 DNA reads as TGTGCCAGCAGTCTCGGAGGGTCCTACAATGAGCAGTTCTTC. It specifies CASSLGGSYNEQFF. This chain connects TRBV27 to TRBJ2-1; D might be TRBD2 (6 bases). V lost 5 bases and J lost 1, with 9 bases in between. In germline, CDR1 is MNHEY, CDR2 SMNVEV (reference sequence). The CDR3 totals 14 residues.

V usage is TRBV6-6 and J usage is TRBJ1-2; 7 bases agree with TRBD1. Losses at the gene ends were 7 bases for V and 0 bases for J; bases not matched to a gene: 8. The CDR3 totals 15 residues. The germline gives CDR1 MNHNY, CDR2 SVGAGI (reference sequence). This CDR3 reads CASTGGQGANYGYTF. The DNA for the CDR3 is TGTGCCAGCACAGGGGGGCAGGGAGCTAACTATGGCTACACCTTC.

This rearrangement joins TRBV27 to TRBJ2-5, with a weak D call TRBD2 (6 bases). The CDR3 has 16 residues. Trimming took off 0 bases at V and 4 bases at J, with 15 bases between the two ends. The germline gives CDR1 MNHEY, CDR2 SMNVEV (reference sequence). The CDR3 reads CASSLSFSGRGETQYF. CDR3 nucleotide sequence: TGTGCCAGCAGTTTATCTTTCTCAGGGCGGGGAGAGACCCAGTACTTC.

The V and J genes are TRBV5-1 and TRBJ2-4; a possible D gene is TRBD1 (5 bases). V dropped 0 bases and J dropped 3 bases, with 16 bases sitting between them. The CDR3 has 17 residues. Germline CDR1 and CDR2: SGHRS and YFSETQ. In nucleotides, the CDR3 is TGCGCCAGCAGCTTGGGACAGTCCCCGGGCGGCAAAAACATTCAGTACTTC. This sequence encodes CASSLGQSPGGKNIQYF.

V is TRBV29-1 and J is TRBJ2-3; possibly TRBD1 for D (5 bases). Trimming shortened V by 1 base and J by 5 bases, and 13 bases separated the two germline ends. Germline V lookup: CDR1 SQVTM, CDR2 ANQGSEA. The CDR3 length is 14 residues. This chain's CDR3 is CSVEAGREGDTQYF. Written as DNA, the CDR3 is TGCAGCGTTGAAGCAGGCAGGGAAGGAGATACGCAGTATTTT.

In regard to this clone: Other nucleotide sequences from this sample produce the same CDR3. The chain uses TRBV5-1 and TRBJ2-1; 9 nucleotides align to TRBD1. This CDR3 comprises 14 residues. Germline assignment: CDR1 SGHRS and CDR2 YFSETQ. V lost 2 bases and J lost 5; bases outside the gene matches: 2. The CDR3 loop reads CASSLGQGNNEQFF. For the CDR3, the DNA is TGCGCCAGCAGCTTAGGACAGGGGAACAATGAGCAGTTCTTC.

The CDR3 is CATSRDPGRQETQYF. CDR3 DNA: TGTGCCACCAGCAGAGACCCTGGTCGGCAAGAGACCCAGTACTTC. The V call is TRBV15, the J call TRBJ2-5; D is uncertain. V lost 0 bases, J lost 2 bases, and 10 bases lay in between. The CDR3 totals 15 residues. The germline gives CDR1 LNHNV, CDR2 YYDKDF (reference sequence).

The rearrangement joins TRBV28 to TRBJ1-3, with D maybe TRBD1 (5 bases). Trimming removed 5 bases from V and 3 bases from J, with 11 bases in between. Germline CDR1 and CDR2: MDHEN and SYDVKM. The CDR3 totals 14 residues. Here the CDR3 reads CASSPQGYGNTIYF. As DNA, the CDR3 is TGTGCCAGCAGTCCTCAGGGTTATGGAAACACCATATATTTT.

The chain uses TRBV20-1 and TRBJ1-2; no clear D gene. This CDR3 comprises 13 residues. Looked up from germline, CDR1 is DFQATT and CDR2 is SNEGSKA (reference sequence). V dropped 3 bases and J dropped 4 bases, with 12 bases sitting between them. The CDR3 is CSASSPGSYGYTF. CDR3 bases: TGCAGTGCTAGTAGTCCCGGGAGCTATGGCTACACCTTC.